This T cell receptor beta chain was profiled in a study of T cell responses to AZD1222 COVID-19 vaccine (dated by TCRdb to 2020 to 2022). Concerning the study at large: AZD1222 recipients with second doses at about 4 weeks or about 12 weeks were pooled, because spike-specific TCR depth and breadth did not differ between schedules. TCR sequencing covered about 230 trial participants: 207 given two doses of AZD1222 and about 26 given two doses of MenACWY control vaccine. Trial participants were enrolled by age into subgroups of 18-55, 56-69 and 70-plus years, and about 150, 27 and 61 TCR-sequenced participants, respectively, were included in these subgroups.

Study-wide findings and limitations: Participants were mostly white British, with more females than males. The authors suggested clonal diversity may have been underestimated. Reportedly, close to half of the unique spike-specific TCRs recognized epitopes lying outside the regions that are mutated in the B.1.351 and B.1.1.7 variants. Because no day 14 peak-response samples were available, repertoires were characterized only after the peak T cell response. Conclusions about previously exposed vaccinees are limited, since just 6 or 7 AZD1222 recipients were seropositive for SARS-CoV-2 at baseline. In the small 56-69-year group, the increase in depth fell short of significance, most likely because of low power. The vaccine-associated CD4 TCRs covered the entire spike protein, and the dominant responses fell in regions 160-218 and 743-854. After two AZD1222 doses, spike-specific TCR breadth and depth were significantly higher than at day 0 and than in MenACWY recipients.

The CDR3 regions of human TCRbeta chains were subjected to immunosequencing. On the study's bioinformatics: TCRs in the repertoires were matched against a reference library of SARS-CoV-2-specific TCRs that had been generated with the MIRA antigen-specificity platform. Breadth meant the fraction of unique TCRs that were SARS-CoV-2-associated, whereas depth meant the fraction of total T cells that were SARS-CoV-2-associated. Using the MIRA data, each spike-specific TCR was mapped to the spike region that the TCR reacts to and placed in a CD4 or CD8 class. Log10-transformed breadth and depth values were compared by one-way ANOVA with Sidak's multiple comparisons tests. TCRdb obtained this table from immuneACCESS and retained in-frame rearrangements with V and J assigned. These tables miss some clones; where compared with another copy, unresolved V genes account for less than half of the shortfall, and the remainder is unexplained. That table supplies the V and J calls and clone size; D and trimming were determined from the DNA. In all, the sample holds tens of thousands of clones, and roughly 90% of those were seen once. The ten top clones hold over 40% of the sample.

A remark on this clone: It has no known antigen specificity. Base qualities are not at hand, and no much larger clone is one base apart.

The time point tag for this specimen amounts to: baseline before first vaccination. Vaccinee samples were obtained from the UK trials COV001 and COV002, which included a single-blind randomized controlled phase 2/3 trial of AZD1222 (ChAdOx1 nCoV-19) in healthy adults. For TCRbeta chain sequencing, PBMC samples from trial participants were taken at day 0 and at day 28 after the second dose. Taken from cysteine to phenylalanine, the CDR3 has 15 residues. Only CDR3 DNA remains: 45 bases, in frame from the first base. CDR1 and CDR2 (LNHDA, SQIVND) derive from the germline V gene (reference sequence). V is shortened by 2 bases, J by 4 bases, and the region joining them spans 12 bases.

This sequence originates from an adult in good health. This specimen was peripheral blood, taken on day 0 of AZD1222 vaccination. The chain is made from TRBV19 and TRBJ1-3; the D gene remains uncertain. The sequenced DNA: TGTGCCAGTAGTATATCGAGTCGACAAGGAAACACCATATATTTT. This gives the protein CASSISSRQGNTIYF.